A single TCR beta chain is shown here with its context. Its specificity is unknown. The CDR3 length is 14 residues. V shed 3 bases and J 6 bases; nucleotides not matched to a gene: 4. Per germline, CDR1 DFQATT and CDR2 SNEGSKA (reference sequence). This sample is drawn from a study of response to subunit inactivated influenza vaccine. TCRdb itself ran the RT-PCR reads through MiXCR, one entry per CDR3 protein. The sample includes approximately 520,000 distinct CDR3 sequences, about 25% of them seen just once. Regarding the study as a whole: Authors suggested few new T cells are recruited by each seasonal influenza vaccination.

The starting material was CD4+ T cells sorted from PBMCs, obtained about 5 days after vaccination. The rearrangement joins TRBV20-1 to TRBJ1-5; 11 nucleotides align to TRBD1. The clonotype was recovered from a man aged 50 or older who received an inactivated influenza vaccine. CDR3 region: CSARGDRGTQPQHF. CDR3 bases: TGCAGTGCTAGGGGGGACAGGGGGACTCAGCCCCAGCATTTT.